The clone carrying this TCR beta chain appeared a few times. The antigen remains undetermined. TCRdb reprocessed the reads via MiXCR and lists one record per CDR3 protein. The repertoire holds fewer than 1,000,000 distinct CDR3 sequences, with approximately 31% as singletons. These data originate in a study of T cell repertoires in cytomegalovirus infection. At the level of the study: Public TCR beta signatures indicated both CMV infection and matching HLA type. Regarding the study as a whole: Adding up the frequency of public TCR beta families identified people who carried CMV plus the relevant HLA. Clonotypes of TCR beta that were HLA-C-restricted and CMV-specific dominated the ex vivo response.

The length of the CDR3 is 13 residues. Trimming removed 9 bases from V and 3 bases from J; junction bases left unmatched: 4. Per the germline V gene, CDR1 is MNHEY and CDR2 is SVGEGT. This clonotype was obtained from a human donor in good health (CMV status not recorded). Some clones in this sample may be carry-over from other donors' samples. The chain has TRBV6-2 or TRBV6-3 and TRBJ2-1, with 8 bases that match TRBD2. The sequenced sample was cultured CD8+ T cells from PBMCs, obtained from culture after CMV antigen stimulation. DNA for the CDR3: TGTGCCAGTTCGGGGGGGTACTACAATGAGCAGTTCTTC. It specifies CASSGGYYNEQFF.